The clone carrying this T cell receptor (beta chain) was observed once. Method: immunoSEQ multiplex PCR; TCRdb's copy keeps in-frame clones and lacks some. The sample carries 280,000 or so clones, 88% recorded once. The CDR3 consists of 14 residues. The germline CDR1 and CDR2 sequences are MGHDK and SYGVNS. V was pared by 3 bases and J by 5 bases, with 13 bases between. The data were taken from a study of cytomegalovirus exposure and HLA in healthy donors. The chain joins TRBV25-1 to TRBJ2-5; D possibly corresponds to TRBD1 (5 bases). The sequenced sample was PBMCs. This TCR came from a woman under 30 in good health and CMV-seronegative. CDR3 DNA sequence: TGTGCCAGCAGTGAGAGAAGGGGCCGGGAGACCCAGTACTTC. Residues: CASSERRGRETQYF. Supplemented by reference TRBV25-1 and TRBJ2-5, the full variable domain reads EADIYQTPRYLVIGTGKKITLECSQTMGHDKMYWYQQDPGMELHLIHYSYGVNSTEKGDLSSESTVSRIRTEHFPLTLESARPSHTSQYLCASSERRGRETQYFGPGTRLLVL.